The present T cell receptor (beta chain) was sequenced within a study of monozygotic twins with inflammatory bowel disease. Regarding the study as a whole: IBD patients carried less diverse TCRbeta repertoires (inverse Simpson) than healthy co-twins.

TCRdb re-called the 5' RACE reads; one entry per CDR3 protein, DNA not given. This sample lists approximately 160,000 distinct CDR3 sequences; its ten largest clones have roughly 7%. To note about this clonotype: The antigen remains undetermined.

The CDR3 runs to 15 residues. The V gene's germline CDR1 is MNHNS and CDR2 SASEGT. This chain uses TRBV6-1 with TRBJ2-7; TCRdb indicates TRBD1, and absent DNA this call remains unverified. The clonotype originates from a human donor with ulcerative colitis or Crohn's disease, or a healthy co-twin of an affected twin (not recorded which). The sequencing input was blood. This CDR3 reads CASSPAGGRIYEQYF.